The 3 T cell receptor beta chains reported below all come from one sample, sequenced in a study of cytomegalovirus exposure and HLA in healthy donors. PCR amplification relied on 60 Vbeta primers (plus 13 Jbeta primers). Some clones are missing from TCRdb's copy, which holds only in-frame ones; the method was immunoSEQ multiplex PCR. Of roughly 60,000 clones in the sample, 77% were seen once. Sequenced: PBMCs. The receptors shown here come from a woman aged 40-49 years in good health and CMV-seropositive.

The chain is built from TRBV19 and TRBJ1-1; D uncertain. The CDR3 is made up of 13 amino acids. Germline V gene sequence: CDR1 LNHDA, CDR2 SQIVND (reference sequence). The V end lost 3 bases, the J end lost 0 bases, and 5 bases lay between the germline ends. The CDR3 nucleotides read TGTGCCAGTAGTATGTCGGTGAACACTGAAGCTTTCTTT. Protein: CASSMSVNTEAFF.

The chain couples TRBV5-6 to TRBJ2-6, with D possibly TRBD2 on 6 matching bases. Per the germline V gene, CDR1 is SGHDT and CDR2 is YYEEEE. This CDR3 region has 15 residues. The ends were cut back, 1 base at V and 4 bases at J, with 9 bases in the middle. The CDR3 DNA follows: TGTGCCAGCAGCTTGAATCGGGGGGGGGCCAACGTCCTGACTTTC. Translating it yields CASSLNRGGANVLTF.

This clone was observed a few times. V usage is TRBV19 and J usage is TRBJ1-2, with 7 bases aligning to TRBD1. V gave up 3 bases and J gave up 10 bases; unmatched junction bases: 8. The CDR3 runs to 13 residues. Germline values: CDR1 LNHDA, CDR2 SQIVND (reference sequence). CDR3 coding DNA: TGTGCCAGTAGTATCCGACGGGACAGCTTCTACACCTTC. This sequence encodes CASSIRRDSFYTF.